Presented here are 14 T cell receptor beta chains from one specimen sequenced in a study of cytomegalovirus exposure and HLA in healthy donors. The PCR contained 60 Vbeta and 13 Jbeta primers. Repertoires were generated with immunoSEQ multiplex PCR, while TCRdb's copy carries only in-frame clones and drops some. The table includes some 160,000 clones, over 80% detected once. The sequenced sample was PBMCs. The receptors were gathered from a woman younger than 30 in good health and CMV-seronegative.

The V call is TRBV6-6, the J call TRBJ2-7, with D perhaps TRBD1 (6 bases). Germline loops: CDR1 MNHNY, CDR2 SVGAGI (reference sequence). The V gene lost 0 bases and the J gene lost 6 bases, with 15 bases spanning the gap. The CDR3 consists of 15 residues. CDR3 DNA: TGTGCCAGCAGTTACTCCGACAGGCCGACCTCCGAGCAGTACTTC. It codes for CASSYSDRPTSEQYF.

CDR3 amino acids: CASSSPSREAFF. The CDR3 nucleotides are TGTGCCAGCAGCTCCCCATCGCGTGAAGCTTTCTTT. The rearrangement uses TRBV5-4 and TRBJ1-1; no clear D. Per the germline V gene, CDR1 is SGHNT and CDR2 is YYREEE (reference sequence). The V end lost 3 bases, the J end lost 7 bases, and 10 bases lay between the germline ends. The CDR3 sequence is 12 residues long.

CDR3 DNA: TGTGCCAGCAGTGATTCGGGAGGTGGTAAAGCTTTCTTT. Translation gives CASSDSGGGKAFF. This rearrangement joins TRBV25-1 to TRBJ1-1; D unclear. Looked up from germline, CDR1 is MGHDK and CDR2 is SYGVNS. The V end lost 3 bases, the J end lost 9 bases, and 14 bases lay between the germline ends. The length of the CDR3 is 13 residues. Variable domain in full (rest from reference TRBV25-1 and TRBJ1-1): EADIYQTPRYLVIGTGKKITLECSQTMGHDKMYWYQQDPGMELHLIHYSYGVNSTEKGDLSSESTVSRIRTEHFPLTLESARPSHTSQYLCASSDSGGGKAFFGQGTRLTVV.

The chain couples TRBV19 to TRBJ1-1; D is possibly TRBD1 (6 bases). The germline CDR1 and CDR2 sequences are LNHDA and SQIVND (reference sequence). Trimming took off 10 bases at V and 4 bases at J, with 22 bases between the two ends. This CDR3 has 15 residues. In DNA form, the CDR3 reads TGTGCCACCGAACGTATGGGGGGGCCAGGCACTGAAGCTTTCTTT. Amino acid sequence: CATERMGGPGTEAFF.

V and J are TRBV30 and TRBJ2-2; TRBD2 might be the D (6 bases). V gave up 1 base and J gave up 3 bases, with 15 bases separating them. The CDR3 runs 16 residues. CDR1 and CDR2 from the germline V gene are GTSNPN and SVGIG (reference sequence). CDR3 residues: CAWSASRDFHTGELFF. As DNA, the CDR3 is TGTGCCTGGAGTGCCAGCCGGGACTTCCACACCGGGGAGCTGTTTTTT.

The chain uses TRBV30 and TRBJ1-1; D is unresolved. CDR1 is GTSNPN and CDR2 is SVGIG in the germline V gene (reference sequence). V dropped 3 bases and J dropped 2 bases, with 10 bases sitting between them. The CDR3 covers 13 residues. The CDR3 protein is CAWSPDKNTEAFF. DNA for the CDR3: TGTGCCTGGAGCCCAGACAAAAACACTGAAGCTTTCTTT.

Only a few counts were recorded for this clone. This chain links TRBV30 with TRBJ1-2; D gene uncertain. The germline V gene has CDR1 GTSNPN and CDR2 SVGIG (reference sequence). V shed 2 bases and J shed 4 bases, with 11 bases lying between them. The CDR3 is made up of 13 amino acids. The CDR3 nucleotides read TGTGCCTGGAGTCTAGACCCGGGCTATGGCTACACCTTC. As protein: CAWSLDPGYGYTF.

V is TRBV5-5 and J is TRBJ1-1, with 8 bases fitting TRBD1. CDR3 length: 15 amino acids. Trimming cost V 4 bases and J 2 bases; bases outside gene matches: 7. Germline V gene sequence: CDR1 SGHKS, CDR2 YYEKEE (reference sequence). CDR3 sequence reads: CASSLDGQGNTEAFF. CDR3 nucleotide sequence: TGTGCCAGCAGCCTTGATGGACAGGGCAACACTGAAGCTTTCTTT. Full variable domain (remainder filled in from reference TRBV5-5 and TRBJ1-1): DAGVTQSPTHLIKTRGQQVTLRCSPISGHKSVSWYQQVLGQGPQFIFQYYEKEERGRGNFPDRFSARQFPNYSSELNVNALLLGDSALYLCASSLDGQGNTEAFFGQGTRLTVV.

The V call is TRBV9, the J call TRBJ2-1, with 11 bases that match TRBD2. The CDR3 is 15 amino acids. CDR1 SGDLS and CDR2 YYNGEE come from the germline V gene. V shed 3 bases, J shed 7 bases, and the junction held 6 bases outside the gene matches. The DNA for the CDR3 is TGTGCCAGCAGCGCACTAGCGGGGGTCATAAATGAGCAGTTCTTC. It yields the protein CASSALAGVINEQFF.

This clone was observed a single time. The junction differs from germline at one of its ends, possibly a read error. The V gene is TRBV7-9, the J gene TRBJ1-2; 8 nucleotides align to TRBD1. Per the germline V gene, CDR1 is SEHNR and CDR2 is FQNEAQ (reference sequence). The CDR3 runs to 15 residues. DNA of the CDR3: TGTTCCAGCAGCTTGGGGACAGGAGTTAACTATGGCTACACCTTC. This translates into CSSSLGTGVNYGYTF.

This chain uses TRBV7-9 with TRBJ1-5, with 7 positions matching TRBD1. Germline values: CDR1 SEHNR, CDR2 FQNEAQ (reference sequence). The CDR3 extends over 15 amino acids. Trimming cost V 4 bases and J 1 base; bases outside gene matches: 4. In DNA, the CDR3 is TGTGCCAGCAGCTCCAGCAGGGGGAGCAATCAGCCCCAGCATTTT. It codes for CASSSSRGSNQPQHF.

CDR3 DNA sequence: TGTGCCAGCAGCTTAGTCAGCGCCAGGGGTGGAAACACCATATATTTT. Amino acid sequence: CASSLVSARGGNTIYF. The V gene is TRBV7-6, the J gene TRBJ1-3; tentatively, D is TRBD1 (6 bases). The germline gives CDR1 SGHVS, CDR2 FNYEAQ. The length of the CDR3 is 16 residues. Trimming shortened V by 1 base and J by 3 bases, and 13 bases separated the two germline ends. The whole variable domain, filled in from reference TRBV7-6 and TRBJ1-3, reads GAGVSQSPRYKVTKRGQDVALRCDPISGHVSLYWYRQALGQGPEFLTYFNYEAQQDKSGLPNDRFSAERPEGSISTLTIQRTEQRDSAMYRCASSLVSARGGNTIYFGEGSWLTVV.

V is TRBV6-6 and J is TRBJ2-7, with 7 bases that match TRBD1. Germline V gene data show CDR1 as MNHNY and CDR2 as SVGAGI (reference sequence). The V gene end was trimmed by 2 bases and the J gene end by 2 bases; junction bases not matched to a gene: 6. The length of the CDR3 is 15 residues. The CDR3: CASSYRLDRAYEQYF. Here the CDR3 DNA reads TGTGCCAGCAGTTACCGATTAGACAGGGCCTACGAGCAGTACTTC.

The chain uses TRBV30 and TRBJ1-2, with 8 bases that match TRBD1. Germline CDR1 is GTSNPN and CDR2 is SVGIG (reference sequence). This CDR3 has 12 amino acids. V lost 5 bases, J lost 8 bases, and 7 bases stayed unmatched. CDR3 sequence reads: CAWARDRKGYTF. CDR3 sequence (DNA): TGTGCCTGGGCCCGGGACAGGAAAGGCTACACCTTC.